The sequence of this T cell receptor (beta chain) was determined in a study of vaccination and CD4 T cells after COVID-19 (dated by TCRdb to the early 2020s). Background on the whole study: Six males and four females were included in the convalescent cohort, with two Hispanic individuals, seven Caucasians, two Asians and one multiracial person represented. Post-vaccine blood samples were taken a median of 72 days after the second vaccine dose, with a range of roughly 14 to 250 days. Participants received two doses of either the Pfizer-BioNTech BNT162b2 vaccine (n=8) or the Moderna mRNA-1273 vaccine (n=2). The spike-specific CD4+ TCR repertoire was compared before and after mRNA vaccination in approximately ten COVID-19 convalescent patients and a handful of infection-naive healthy vaccine recipients. In an earlier paper using these donors, memory CD4+ T cell crossreactivity between SARS-CoV-2 and common cold coronavirus spike proteins was assessed at the TCR clonotype level. Post-COVID blood samples from convalescent patients were collected a median of roughly 100 days after diagnosis, with a range of 35 to 161 days. For stimulating the cultures, overlapping spike peptide pools were used, derived from SARS-CoV-2 as well as from the common cold coronaviruses HCoV-NL63, HCoV-OC43 and HCoV-229E. In control cultures, a CEFX viral epitope pool was used as positive control, an HIV-1 Nef peptide pool was used as negative control, or no peptide was added.

CDR1 and CDR2 were assigned from the germline V gene as SGHDN and FVKESK. Its CDR3 holds 12 amino acids, cysteine through phenylalanine. Of all the DNA, just the CDR3 is kept, 36 bases in frame from base 1. V gives up 4 bases and J gives up 6 bases, and the segment between their germline ends measures 10 bases. According to the study, the label for this sample's treatment or condition signals: roughly 10-day PBMC culture with coronavirus spike peptide pools or control peptides (ViraFEST assay). CD4+ T cells from unexposed donors were collected before the COVID-19 pandemic (2011-2018). The study used the ViraFEST assay, which expanded antigen-specific T cells with peptide pools and then identified expanded clonotypes by TCR sequencing. PBMCs were cultured at under 2.5 million per well in IMDM supplemented with around 5.5% human AB serum and around 9.5 IU/ml IL-2, with 9.5 to 10 ug/ml peptide pools added. Half of the culture medium was replaced with fresh IL-2-containing medium on days 3 and 7. After approximately eleven days of culture, CD4+ T cells were isolated by negative selection with the EasySep CD4+ T cell isolation kit. Unexposed donor CD4+ T cells were tested for reactivity to SARS-CoV-2 S and N and four common cold coronavirus spike pools, as cell number allowed. PBMCs were separated from whole blood using Ficoll-Paque Plus gradient centrifugation and then either used fresh or cryopreserved at -140C. Triplicate wells were generally used for each culture condition. The leukapheresis product for the unexposed donors was obtained through commercial purchase.

About this clonotype: No antigen is known for it. No qualities accompany the bases; no much larger clone lies one base away.

Libraries were constructed by PCR. TCR sequencing of DNA from cultured CD4+ T cells used the Oncomine TCR Beta short-read assay at the Johns Hopkins FTIC core. The QIAamp micro DNA kit was used to extract genomic DNA from the cultured CD4+ T cells. Oncomine TCR Beta libraries made from cultured CD4+ T cells were pooled using unique dual indexes and sequenced on an Illumina iSeq 100. For the original study's pipeline: Non-productive sequences were removed, and CDR3s not starting with C, not ending with F or W, or shorter than 7 amino acids were discarded. The MANAFEST web application was used to identify antigen-specific clonotypes by comparing peptide-stimulated wells against reference wells and other culture wells. To be called positive, a clone needed an FDR below 0.05, an odds ratio above 5, and a productive frequency above 0.1% in at least two of three replicate wells. A clonotype counted as cross-reactive if it showed significant expansion both in the SARS-CoV-2 spike wells and in at least one common cold coronavirus spike condition. Levenshtein distances (stringdist) and unrooted phylogenetic trees (ape) in R version 3.6.1 were used to assess CDR3 homology. TCRdb trimmed public reads at Q25 via fastp, called clones via MiXCR and kept in-frame beta chains. Identical CDR3 protein sequences are pooled into one entry, listed with their most common genes and DNA. The V and J calls were determined by TCRdb, not by the authors. The sample has around 4,000 distinct CDR3 sequences on record, around 30% of them singletons. The top ten clonotypes cover roughly 45% of the sample.

Summary of the overall study and its limitations: Relatively few convalescent patients were included in the study, and early timepoints after natural infection were not analyzed. The median count of SARS-CoV-2-reactive clonotypes went up from 20 to 25 after infection to 30 to 40 after vaccination, although the change was not significant. In convalescent patients, a median about 86% of post-vaccine SARS-CoV-2-reactive clones were detected only after vaccination, and vaccine-specific priming was suggested by this finding. Nearly all vaccine-specific clones in convalescent patients (304 of 307) were mono-reactive for SARS-CoV-2 spike rather than cross-reactive with common cold coronaviruses.

This TCR derives from a human donor in good health. Sequencing was done on a sample of CD4+ T cells from blood, cultured in vitro. The rearrangement combines TRBV14 with TRBJ2-7; possibly the D gene is TRBD1, per 5 matching bases. The CDR3 sequence is CASSPQGREQYF. The sequence in DNA is TGTGCCAGCAGCCCCCAGGGTCGCGAGCAGTACTTC.